Listed below are T cell receptor beta chains from one sample, sequenced in a study of T cell repertoires in ileal Crohn's disease. Clones were sequenced by immunoSEQ multiplex PCR, and TCRdb holds only the in-frame ones, with some missing. The table lists approximately 14,000 clones, roughly 85% of them singletons, with around 3.5% in the top ten. Sequences were obtained from ileal tissue. All receptors come from an adult with Crohn's disease. CDR3s include the opening cysteine and the closing phenylalanine or tryptophan. Fields, in order: D gene, V gene, clone size, J gene, CDR3 protein, CDR3 DNA. D genes are given only for firm matches. Clone sizes are given selectively: once, few, many, or a class where the clone is expanded.

.	TRBV2	.	TRBJ2-5	CASSPDTLQETQYF	TGTGCCAGCAGCCCAGACACGCTCCAAGAGACCCAGTACTTC
.	TRBV21-1	few	TRBJ1-1	CASRAPMRETEAFF	TGTGCCAGCAGGGCCCCAATGAGGGAAACTGAAGCTTTCTTT
TRBD2	TRBV6-5	.	TRBJ2-3	CASRSGGGTDTQYF	TGTGCCAGCAGGAGCGGGGGGGGAACAGATACGCAGTATTTT
TRBD1	TRBV14	.	TRBJ1-4	CASSQDTFGLQGAREKLFF	TGTGCCAGCAGCCAAGATACCTTTGGGCTCCAGGGGGCTCGTGAAAAACTGTTTTTT
TRBD1	TRBV9	.	TRBJ1-2	CASSAGQGAYYGYTF	TGTGCCAGCAGCGCCGGACAGGGGGCCTACTATGGCTACACCTTC
TRBD2	TRBV9	.	TRBJ2-1	CASSARTSGAHRGQFF	TGTGCCAGCAGCGCCCGGACTAGTGGGGCACATAGGGGGCAGTTCTTC
.	TRBV11-2	few	TRBJ2-7	CASRSPSGNYEQYF	TGTGCCAGCAGATCGCCCTCGGGGAACTACGAGCAGTACTTC
TRBD1	TRBV2	once	TRBJ1-1	CASRPLTGTLNTEAFF	TGTGCCAGCAGACCCCTGACAGGGACTCTGAACACTGAAGCTTTCTTT
TRBD2	TRBV28	.	TRBJ2-7	CASSPTSGRSYEQYF	TGTGCCAGCAGTCCGACTAGCGGGAGGTCCTACGAGCAGTACTTC
TRBD1	TRBV5-4	.	TRBJ2-4	CASSLGGQGGNIQYF	TGTGCCAGCAGCTTGGGCGGACAGGGAGGAAACATTCAGTACTTC